Included here is one T cell receptor beta chain sequence, with context. Its antigen is unidentified. The sample originates from a study of T-cell reconstitution after alpha-beta-depleted transplantation in children. Findings and limits, study-wide: T-cell numbers and diversity, one year after transplant, stemmed largely from T cells that were newly produced. Several patients had high TCRbeta diversity at day 60; it came from surviving recipient T cells and thymic progenitors. Several hundred expanded graft clones reportedly gave rise to the alpha-beta T cells present about two months after transplant.

The germline CDR1 and CDR2 sequences are SGHRS and YFSETQ. The V end lost 3 bases, the J end lost 3 bases, and 21 bases lay between the germline ends. This CDR3 contains 17 residues. Preparation of the TCRbeta library involved a method that used unique molecular identifiers. TCRdb reprocessed the PCR reads via MiXCR and lists one record per CDR3 protein. This table holds 140,000 to 150,000 distinct CDR3 sequences, 8.8% found once. The receptor was derived from a female patient aged 2-10 years who had a stem cell transplant for congenital amegakaryocytic thrombocytopenia, so the T cells may come from the graft donor. The specimen was PBMCs, mostly from graft donor cells, collected 180 days after TCRalphabeta/CD19-depleted stem cell transplant. This sequence joins TRBV5-1 and TRBJ2-5; D ambiguous. The CDR3 protein is CASSSGRRLGREETQYF. The CDR3 DNA reads TGCGCCAGCAGCTCCGGACGAAGATTGGGAAGGGAAGAGACCCAGTACTTC.